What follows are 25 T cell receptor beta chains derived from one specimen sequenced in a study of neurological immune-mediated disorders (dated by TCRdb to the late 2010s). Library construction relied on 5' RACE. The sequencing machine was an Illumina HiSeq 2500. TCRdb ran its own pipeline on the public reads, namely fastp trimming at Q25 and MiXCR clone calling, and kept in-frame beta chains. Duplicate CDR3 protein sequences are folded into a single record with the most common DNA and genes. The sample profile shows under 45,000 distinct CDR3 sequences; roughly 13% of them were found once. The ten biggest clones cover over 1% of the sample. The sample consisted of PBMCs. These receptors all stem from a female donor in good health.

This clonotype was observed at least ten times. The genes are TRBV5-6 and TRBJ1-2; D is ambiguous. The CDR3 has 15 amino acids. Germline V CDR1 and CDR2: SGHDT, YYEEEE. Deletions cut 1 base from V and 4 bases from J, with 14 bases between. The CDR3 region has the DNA TGTGCCAGCAGCTTGCAACCTTTTTGGGGCTATGGCTACACCTTC. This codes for CASSLQPFWGYGYTF.

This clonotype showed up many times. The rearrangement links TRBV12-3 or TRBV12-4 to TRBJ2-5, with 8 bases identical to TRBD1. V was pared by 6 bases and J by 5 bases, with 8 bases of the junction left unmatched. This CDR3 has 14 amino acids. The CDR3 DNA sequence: TGTGCCAGCAGCCCGACGACAGGGGAGGAGACCCAGTACTTC. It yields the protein CASSPTTGEETQYF.

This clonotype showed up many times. Here the CDR3 reads CASSPFSGGNNSPLHF. CDR3 DNA sequence: TGTGCCAGCAGCCCTTTTAGCGGGGGCAATAATTCACCCCTCCACTTT. The rearrangement links TRBV3-1 to TRBJ1-6, with TRBD1 as a possible D gene (6 bases). The germline V and J ends were trimmed by 4 bases and 5 bases, with 15 bases remaining between them. Germline V gives CDR1 LGHDT, CDR2 YNNKEL (reference sequence). The length of the CDR3 is 16 residues.

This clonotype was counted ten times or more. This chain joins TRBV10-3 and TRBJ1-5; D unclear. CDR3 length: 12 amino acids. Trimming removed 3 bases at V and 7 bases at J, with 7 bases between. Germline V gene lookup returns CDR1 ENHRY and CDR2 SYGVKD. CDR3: CAISDSKQPQHF. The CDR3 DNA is TGTGCCATCAGTGACTCCAAACAGCCCCAGCATTTT.

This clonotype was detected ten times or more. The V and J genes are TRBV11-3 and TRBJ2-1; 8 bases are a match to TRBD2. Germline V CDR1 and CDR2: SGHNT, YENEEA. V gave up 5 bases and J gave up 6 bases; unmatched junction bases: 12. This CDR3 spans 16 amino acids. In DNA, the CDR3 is TGTGCCAGCAGCCCCCAATTAGCGGGACGGGGCAATGAGCAGTTCTTC. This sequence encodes CASSPQLAGRGNEQFF.

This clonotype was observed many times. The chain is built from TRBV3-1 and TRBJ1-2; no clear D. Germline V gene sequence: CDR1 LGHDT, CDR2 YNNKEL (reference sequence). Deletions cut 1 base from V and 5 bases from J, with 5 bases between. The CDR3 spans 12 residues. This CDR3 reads CASSQVRYGYTF. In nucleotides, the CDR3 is TGTGCCAGCAGCCAAGTGCGATATGGCTACACCTTC.

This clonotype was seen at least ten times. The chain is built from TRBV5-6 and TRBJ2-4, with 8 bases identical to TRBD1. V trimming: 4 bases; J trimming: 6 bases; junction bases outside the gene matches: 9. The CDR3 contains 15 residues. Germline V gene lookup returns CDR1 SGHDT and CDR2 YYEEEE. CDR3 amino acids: CASSGAGTGLNIQYF. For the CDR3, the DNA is TGTGCCAGCAGCGGAGCCGGGACAGGCCTAAACATTCAGTACTTC. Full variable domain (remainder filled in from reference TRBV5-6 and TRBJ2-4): DAGVTQSPTHLIKTRGQQVTLRCSPKSGHDTVSWYQQALGQGPQFIFQYYEEEERQRGNFPDRFSGHQFPNYSSELNVNALLLGDSALYLCASSGAGTGLNIQYFGAGTRLSVL.

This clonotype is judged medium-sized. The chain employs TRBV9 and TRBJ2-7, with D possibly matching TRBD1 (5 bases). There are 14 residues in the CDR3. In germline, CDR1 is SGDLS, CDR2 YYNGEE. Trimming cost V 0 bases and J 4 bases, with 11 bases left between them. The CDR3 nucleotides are TGTGCCAGCAGCGTAGGAAGCAGGGATTACGAGCAGTACTTC. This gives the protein CASSVGSRDYEQYF.

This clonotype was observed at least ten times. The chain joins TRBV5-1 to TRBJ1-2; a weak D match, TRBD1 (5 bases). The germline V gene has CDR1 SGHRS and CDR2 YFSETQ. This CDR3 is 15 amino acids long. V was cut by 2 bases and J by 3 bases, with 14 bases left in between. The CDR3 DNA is TGCGCCAGCAGCTTCGAGGGGAGGGCTGACTATGGCTACACCTTC. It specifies CASSFEGRADYGYTF. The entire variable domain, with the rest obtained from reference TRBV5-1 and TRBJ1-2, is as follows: KAGVTQTPRYLIKTRGQQVTLSCSPISGHRSVSWYQQTPGQGLQFLFEYFSETQRNKGNFPGRFSGRQFSNSRSEMNVSTLELGDSALYLCASSFEGRADYGYTFGSGTRLTVV.

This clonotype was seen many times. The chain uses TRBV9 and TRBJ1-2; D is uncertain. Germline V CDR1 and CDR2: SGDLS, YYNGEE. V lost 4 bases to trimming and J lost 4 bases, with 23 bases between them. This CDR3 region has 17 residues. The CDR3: CASSPNALGTHSYGYTF. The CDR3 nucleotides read TGTGCCAGCAGCCCGAATGCTCTGGGCACTCATTCCTATGGCTACACCTTC.

CDR3 nucleotides: TGTGCCAGCAGCTTAGTCCGGACAGGGCGAGGCACTGAAGCTTTCTTT. This translates into CASSLVRTGRGTEAFF. This sequence joins TRBV11-1 and TRBJ1-1; TRBD1 matches at 8 bases. The CDR3 is 16 amino acids. V shed 1 base, J shed 4 bases, and the junction held 8 bases outside the gene matches. Germline CDR1 and CDR2: SGHAT and FQDESV (reference sequence).

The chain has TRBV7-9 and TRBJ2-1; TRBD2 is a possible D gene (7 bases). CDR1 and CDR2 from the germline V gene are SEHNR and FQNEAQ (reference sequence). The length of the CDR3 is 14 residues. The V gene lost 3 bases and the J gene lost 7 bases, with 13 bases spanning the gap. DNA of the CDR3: TGTGCCAGCAGCTTTGGGGGGGCCGAAAATGAGCAGTTCTTC. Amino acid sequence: CASSFGGAENEQFF.

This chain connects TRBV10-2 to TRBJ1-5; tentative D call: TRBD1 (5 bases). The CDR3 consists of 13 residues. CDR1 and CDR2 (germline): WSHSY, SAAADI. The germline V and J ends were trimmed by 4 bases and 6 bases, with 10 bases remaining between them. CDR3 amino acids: CASSVGRAQPQHF. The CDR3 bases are TGCGCCAGCAGTGTTGGCAGGGCTCAGCCCCAGCATTTT.

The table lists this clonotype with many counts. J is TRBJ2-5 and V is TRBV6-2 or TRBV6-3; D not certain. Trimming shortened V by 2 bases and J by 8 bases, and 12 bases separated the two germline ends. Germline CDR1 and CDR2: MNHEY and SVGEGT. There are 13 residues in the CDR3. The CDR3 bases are TGTGCCAGCAGTTACACCGGACCGCCAACCCAGTACTTC. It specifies CASSYTGPPTQYF.

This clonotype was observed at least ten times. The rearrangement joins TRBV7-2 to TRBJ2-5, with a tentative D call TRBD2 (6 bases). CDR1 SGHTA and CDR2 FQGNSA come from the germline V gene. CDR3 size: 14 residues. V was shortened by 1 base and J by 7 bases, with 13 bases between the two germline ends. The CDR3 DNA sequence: TGTGCCAGCAGCTTAGATCCTAGCGTGGGGACCCAGTACTTC. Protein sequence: CASSLDPSVGTQYF.

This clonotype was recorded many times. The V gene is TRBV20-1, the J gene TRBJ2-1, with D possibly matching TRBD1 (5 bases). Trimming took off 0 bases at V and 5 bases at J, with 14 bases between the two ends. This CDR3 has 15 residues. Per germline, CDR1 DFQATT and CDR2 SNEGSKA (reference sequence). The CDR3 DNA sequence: TGCAGTGCTAGAGATGGAGCAGGGTCTAACAATGAGCAGTTCTTC. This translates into CSARDGAGSNNEQFF.

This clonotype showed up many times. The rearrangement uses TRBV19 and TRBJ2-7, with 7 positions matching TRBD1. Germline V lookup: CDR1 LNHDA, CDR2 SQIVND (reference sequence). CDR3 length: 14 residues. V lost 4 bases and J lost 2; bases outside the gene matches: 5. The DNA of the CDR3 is TGTGCCAGTAGTAGGACAGGAGCCGCCTACGAGCAGTACTTC. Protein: CASSRTGAAYEQYF.

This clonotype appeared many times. This CDR3 reads CASSQDSSQGAYNEQFF. CDR3 DNA: TGTGCCAGCAGCCAAGATTCATCGCAGGGGGCCTACAATGAGCAGTTCTTC. The chain is built from TRBV4-2 and TRBJ2-1, with 7 positions matching TRBD1. This CDR3 region has 17 residues. CDR1 LGHNA and CDR2 YNFKEQ come from the germline V gene. V dropped 0 bases and J dropped 2; count of bases not matched to a gene: 7.

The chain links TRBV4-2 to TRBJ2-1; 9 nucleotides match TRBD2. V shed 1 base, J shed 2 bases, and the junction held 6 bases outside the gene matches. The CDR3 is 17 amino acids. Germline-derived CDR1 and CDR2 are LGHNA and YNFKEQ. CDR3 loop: CASSQVRSSGAYNEQFF. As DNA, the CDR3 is TGTGCCAGCAGCCAAGTCCGTTCTAGCGGGGCCTACAATGAGCAGTTCTTC.

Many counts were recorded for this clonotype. Here the CDR3 DNA reads TGTGCCAGCAGTTTGGGGGACCTCTCCTATAATTCACCCCTCCACTTT. It translates to CASSLGDLSYNSPLHF. The gene calls are TRBV12-3 or TRBV12-4 and TRBJ1-6; the D gene is possibly TRBD1 (5 bases). V was shortened by 3 bases and J by 0 bases, with 9 bases between the two germline ends. This CDR3 region has 16 residues.

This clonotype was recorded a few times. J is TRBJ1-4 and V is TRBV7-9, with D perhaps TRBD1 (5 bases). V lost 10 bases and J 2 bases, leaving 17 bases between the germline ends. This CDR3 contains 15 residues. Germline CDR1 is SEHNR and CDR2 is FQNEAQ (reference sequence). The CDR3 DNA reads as TGTGCCATACAAAGGTCGGGGGAGACTAATGAAAAACTGTTTTTT. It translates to CAIQRSGETNEKLFF.

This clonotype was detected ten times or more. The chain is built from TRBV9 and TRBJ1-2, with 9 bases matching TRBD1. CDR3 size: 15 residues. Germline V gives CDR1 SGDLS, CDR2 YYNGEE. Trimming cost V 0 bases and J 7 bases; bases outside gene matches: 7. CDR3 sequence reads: CASSVDGTGLGGYTF. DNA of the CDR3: TGTGCCAGCAGCGTAGATGGGACAGGGCTGGGTGGCTACACCTTC.

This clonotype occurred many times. The CDR3 reads CASSQWGAEKLFF. As DNA, the CDR3 is TGTGCCAGCAGCCAGTGGGGGGCTGAAAAACTGTTTTTT. The chain links TRBV3-1 to TRBJ1-4; D possibly corresponds to TRBD1 (6 bases). The V gene's germline CDR1 is LGHDT and CDR2 YNNKEL (reference sequence). The CDR3 contains 13 residues. Trimming removed 3 bases from V and 7 bases from J, with 9 bases in between.

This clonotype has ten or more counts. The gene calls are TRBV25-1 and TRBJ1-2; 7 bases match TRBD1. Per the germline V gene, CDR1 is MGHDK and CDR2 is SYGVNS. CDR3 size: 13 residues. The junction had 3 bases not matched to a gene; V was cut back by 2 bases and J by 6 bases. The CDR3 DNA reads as TGTGCCAGCAGTGAACCAGGGGGAAATGGCTACACCTTC. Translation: CASSEPGGNGYTF.

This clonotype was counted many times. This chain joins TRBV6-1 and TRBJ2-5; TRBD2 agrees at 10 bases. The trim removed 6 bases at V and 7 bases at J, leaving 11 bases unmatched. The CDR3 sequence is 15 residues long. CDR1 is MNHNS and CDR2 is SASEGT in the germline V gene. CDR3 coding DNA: TGTGCCAGCAGCTTCGAAGCGGGGGGGCCCGGGACCCAGTACTTC. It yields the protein CASSFEAGGPGTQYF.